The 9 T cell receptor beta chains below all came from one sample that was sequenced in a study of cytomegalovirus exposure and HLA in healthy donors. Vbeta (60) and Jbeta (13) primers were used in the PCR. TCRdb's copy holds only in-frame clones and misses some; the assay was immunoSEQ multiplex PCR. Of about 190,000 clones listed, about 81% are singletons. The sample comprised PBMCs. All receptors derive from a young man in good health and CMV-seropositive.

This chain connects TRBV19 to TRBJ2-7; perhaps TRBD1 as D (7 bases). V was shortened by 6 bases and J by 7 bases, with 19 bases between the two germline ends. CDR1 is LNHDA, CDR2 SQIVND, per germline (reference sequence). The CDR3 runs to 14 residues. CDR3 bases: TGTGCCAGTAGGAGACAGGGCGCGGCGGGGGAGCAGTACTTC. Encoded protein: CASRRQGAAGEQYF.

J is TRBJ1-2 and V is TRBV18; TRBD1 aligns across 7 bases. The V segment lost 5 bases and the J segment 4 bases; nucleotides outside the gene matches: 4. The germline V gene encodes CDR1 KGHSH and CDR2 LQKENI. The CDR3 is 13 residues long. CDR3 sequence (DNA): TGTGCCAGCTCAGGACAGGAGAGCTATGGCTACACCTTC. Encoded protein: CASSGQESYGYTF.

CDR3 sequence: CASSFYGENTIYF. The CDR3 region has the DNA TGTGCCAGCAGCTTTTACGGGGAAAACACCATATATTTT. This rearrangement joins TRBV7-9 to TRBJ1-3; D is unclear. The CDR3 is 13 amino acids. V was shortened by 3 bases and J by 6 bases, with 9 bases between the two germline ends. Germline V gene sequence: CDR1 SEHNR, CDR2 FQNEAQ (reference sequence).

V usage is TRBV28 and J usage is TRBJ2-2; D is possibly TRBD2 (6 bases). V lost 3 bases and J 7 bases, leaving 15 bases between the germline ends. The CDR3 runs 15 residues. The germline CDR1 and CDR2 sequences are MDHEN and SYDVKM. The CDR3 protein is CASSFSGLMGGELFF. In DNA form, the CDR3 reads TGTGCCAGCAGTTTTAGCGGACTCATGGGCGGGGAGCTGTTTTTT.

This chain links TRBV5-1 with TRBJ2-7, with 7 bases matching TRBD1. The CDR3 has 17 amino acids. J was trimmed by 6 bases and V by 2 bases; bases with no gene match: 17. CDR1 and CDR2 (germline): SGHRS, YFSETQ. The CDR3 DNA reads as TGCGCCAGCAGCTTCCAACCGGCCGTGGCCGGACAGGTCGAGCAGTACTTC. This gives the protein CASSFQPAVAGQVEQYF.

The rearrangement links TRBV28 to TRBJ1-6; D gene uncertain. CDR1 MDHEN and CDR2 SYDVKM come from the germline V gene. The CDR3 runs 14 residues. V was pared by 2 bases and J by 5 bases, with 7 bases between. The CDR3 nucleotides read TGTGCCAGCAGTTTAGAGACACATAATTCACCCCTCCACTTT. This sequence encodes CASSLETHNSPLHF.

The V call is TRBV11-3, the J call TRBJ2-2, with TRBD2 matching 8 bases. CDR1 and CDR2 (germline): SGHNT, YENEEA. The length of the CDR3 is 14 residues. Trimming removed 8 bases from V and 8 bases from J; junction bases left unmatched: 10. Here the CDR3 DNA reads TGTGCCAGCCAGGGTGGTAGCGGGACGGGGGAGCTGTTTTTT. Translated, it gives CASQGGSGTGELFF. The full variable domain, with the rest looked up from reference TRBV11-3 and TRBJ2-2, is EAGVVQSPRYKIIEKKQPVAFWCNPISGHNTLYWYLQNLGQGPELLIRYENEEAVDDSQLPKDRFSAERLKGVDSTLKIQPAELGDSAVYLCASQGGSGTGELFFGEGSRLTVL.

This clone occurred once. The chain recombines TRBV23-1 with TRBJ2-7; TRBD1 agrees at 9 bases. TRBV23-1 is labeled an ORF, and its function is uncertain. CDR3 length equals 12 residues. V dropped 10 bases and J dropped 6; count of bases not matched to a gene: 7. In nucleotides, the CDR3 is TGCGCCACCCACAGGGGGCTCGGCGAGCAGTACTTC. Its protein is CATHRGLGEQYF.

This chain connects TRBV7-9 to TRBJ2-3; a weak D match, TRBD1 (6 bases). This CDR3 contains 16 residues. Germline V gene sequence: CDR1 SEHNR, CDR2 FQNEAQ (reference sequence). Trimming left V 6 bases short and J 0 bases short, with 16 bases between. CDR3 DNA sequence: TGTGCCAGCAGTCCCAGGGGTATCACAAGCACAGATACGCAGTATTTT. This codes for CASSPRGITSTDTQYF.